This T cell receptor (beta chain) was captured by sequencing in a study of T-cell memory formation after mild COVID-19 (dated by TCRdb to the early 2020s). The study in broad terms: Most TCR sequence clusters were specific to one of the two donors. Two young, previously healthy adult volunteers made up the cohort, one male and one female. T-cell clones expanding and contracting after mild COVID-19 in two donors were tracked by longitudinal TCRalpha and TCRbeta repertoire sequencing.

Points the paper makes about the study in general: From day 15 to 85, contracting clones showed balanced CD4/CD8 phenotypes, whereas a second wave of clones that expanded from day 15 to 37 leaned towards CD4+. Contracting CD4+ clones were found mainly in CM and EM memory subsets, while CD8+ clones were enriched in EMRA. Some responding clones were detected in pre-infection memory, suggesting pre-existing cross-reactive memory T cells joined the SARS-CoV-2 response. The second-wave clones that peaked on day 37 were not confirmed to be SARS-CoV-2 specific. The study included only a couple of mild cases, and larger cohorts that include severe cases with pre-infection samples were judged to be necessary.

Sequencing took place on an Illumina NovaSeq 6000. TCRalpha and TCRbeta cDNA libraries were constructed by 5'RACE with constant-segment primers, with sample barcodes and unique molecular identifiers being introduced. RNA was extracted from every sample with Trizol reagent. Library amplification was performed in two PCR steps, and a second sample barcode and Illumina TruSeq adapters were introduced in the second step. The libraries were sequenced on an Illumina NovaSeq using 2 x 150 bp paired-end reads. As for the original processing: With migec v1.2.7, reads were demultiplexed and then collapsed into UMI-guided consensus sequences. Using mixcr v2.1.11, the UMI consensuses were aligned to TRA and TRB V and J templates and assembled into clonotypes. A clonotype was counted as expanded or contracted only when both edgeR and NoisET called the clonotype significant, with the noise models trained on biological replicates. For edgeR calls, the thresholds were a false discovery rate-adjusted p below 0.01 and a log2 fold-change of 1. As an exploratory analysis of dynamics, max-normalized trajectories of the 1000 most abundant clonotypes were examined with PCA combined with hierarchical clustering. Separately sequenced CD4+ and CD8+ repertoires were used to assign the CD4 or CD8 phenotype of responding clones. In TCRdb, the public reads were trimmed at Q25 with fastp and aligned with MiXCR, with productive beta chains retained. Entries are consolidated by CDR3 protein sequence, retaining the most common genes and DNA. TCRdb, not the original authors, processed these V and J calls. In all, the sample holds fewer than 650,000 distinct CDR3 sequences, and around 16% of those were seen once. The biggest ten clones account for approximately 8.1% of the sample.

CDR1 and CDR2 (LGHNA, YSLEER) derive from the germline V gene. Between the V and J ends, shortened by 4 bases and 3 bases respectively, the junction contains 10 bases. The CDR3 has 13 amino acids, counting the end cysteine and phenylalanine. Kept here is only the CDR3 DNA, which spans 39 bases and is read in frame from base 1. PBMCs were isolated by Ficoll-Paque density gradient centrifugation. This clonotype appeared a few times. No antigen is known for it. Within one base of it there is no much larger clone, and no base qualities were kept. Sequenced material: PBMCs or a T cell subset sorted from them (not recorded which). The receptor comes from an adult woman who had mild COVID-19 (a few samples of this study predate the infection). The sample titles of this study are shuffled in the database, so cell type and time point are left out; the donor was told from shared clones. The sequence joins TRBV4-3 to TRBJ2-7, and possibly TRBD1, on 6 matching bases. In nucleotides, the sequence is TGCGCCAGCAGCCGGGACACCCTCTACGAGCAGTACTTC. Translated, it reads CASSRDTLYEQYF.